This T cell receptor beta chain was observed in a study of vaccination and CD4 T cells after COVID-19. The time point denotes: late sampling 161 to 241 days after vaccination in a few convalescent patients. Treatment defined: approximately nine-day PBMC culture with coronavirus spike peptide pools or control peptides (ViraFEST assay). The Oncomine TCR Beta short-read assay generated sequence data from the DNA of cultured CD4+ T cells. TCRdb re-derived calls from the PCR reads in MiXCR, one entry per CDR3 protein. The repertoire holds tens of thousands of distinct CDR3 sequences, with approximately 30% as singletons. V was pared by 4 bases and J by 5 bases, with 4 bases of the junction left unmatched. The CDR3 is made up of 13 amino acids. The germline V gene encodes CDR1 MNHNS and CDR2 SASEGT. For this clonotype: The antigen remains undetermined.

Sequences were derived from CD4+ T cells from blood, cultured in vitro, sampled about 7 months after SARS-CoV-2 vaccination. The clonotype originates from a human donor who had recovered from COVID-19. The rearrangement joins TRBV6-1 to TRBJ2-7, with 8 bases matching TRBD1. For the CDR3, the DNA is TGTGCCAGCAGTGGAAACAGGGGGGACGAGCAGTACTTC. Translating it yields CASSGNRGDEQYF.